The 18 T cell receptor beta chains reported below all come from one sample, sequenced in a study of T-cell reconstitution after alpha-beta-depleted transplantation in children. The TCRbeta library was prepared with unique molecular identifiers. TCRdb itself ran the PCR reads through MiXCR, one entry per CDR3 protein. The repertoire holds 550,000 to 600,000 distinct CDR3 sequences, with more than 20% as singletons. The sequenced sample was PBMCs, mostly from graft donor cells, obtained 360 days after TCRalphabeta/CD19-depleted stem cell transplant. Receptors were obtained from a boy in the first two years of life who had a stem cell transplant for acute myeloid leukemia, so the T cells may come from the graft donor.

The genes are TRBV6-5 and TRBJ2-5; no reliable D call. This CDR3 is built from 14 residues. Germline-derived CDR1 and CDR2 are MNHEY and SVGAGI. The V end was cut by 4 bases, the J end by 1 base, with 10 bases between. The CDR3 DNA sequence: TGTGCCAGCAGTTCGTCCAAGAGCCAAGAGACCCAGTACTTC. It encodes CASSSSKSQETQYF.

This clonotype was detected ten times or more. The gene calls are TRBV6-5 and TRBJ1-6, with unresolved D. The CDR3 covers 12 residues. Germline V lookup: CDR1 MNHEY, CDR2 SVGAGI. Trimming left V 0 bases short and J 6 bases short, with 0 bases between. CDR3 loop: CASSYSNSPLHF. The CDR3 DNA sequence: TGTGCCAGCAGTTACTCTAATTCACCCCTCCACTTT.

This clonotype was found many times. The CDR3 DNA is TGTGCCAGCAGAGGGACTAGCTCCTCCTACGAGCAGTACGTC. As protein: CASRGTSSSYEQYV. The chain recombines TRBV28 with TRBJ2-7; TRBD2 matches at 9 bases. The V gene end was trimmed by 6 bases and the J gene end by 0 bases; junction bases not matched to a gene: 3. The CDR3 consists of 14 residues. The germline V gene has CDR1 MDHEN and CDR2 SYDVKM.

The chain combines TRBV3-1 with TRBJ2-2; 10 bases map to TRBD1. Germline V gene data show CDR1 as LGHDT and CDR2 as YNNKEL (reference sequence). This CDR3 comprises 16 residues. V shed 2 bases, J shed 8 bases, and the junction held 8 bases outside the gene matches. The CDR3 loop reads CASSQPRQGAVGELFF. DNA for the CDR3: TGTGCCAGCAGCCAACCTCGACAGGGGGCGGTTGGGGAGCTGTTTTTT.

The sample holds a few counts of this clonotype. V usage is TRBV20-1 and J usage is TRBJ2-7, with TRBD1 matching 7 bases. Germline V gene sequence: CDR1 DFQATT, CDR2 SNEGSKA (reference sequence). V trimming: 3 bases; J trimming: 4 bases; junction bases outside the gene matches: 9. The CDR3 is 14 amino acids. The DNA for the CDR3 is TGCAGTGCTAGCCTTACAGGGGAAAAATACGAGCAGTACTTC. Protein product: CSASLTGEKYEQYF.

The rearrangement links TRBV6-2 or TRBV6-3 to TRBJ2-1, with no clear D. The CDR3 spans 13 residues. Germline V gives CDR1 MNHEY, CDR2 SVGEGT. V was trimmed by 7 bases and J by 0 bases, leaving 7 bases between them. The CDR3 nucleotides read TGTGCCAGCACCCCTGGCTCCTACAATGAGCAGTTCTTC. It is translated as CASTPGSYNEQFF.

The V gene is TRBV10-3, the J gene TRBJ1-1; 7 bases map to TRBD1. The J segment lost 5 bases and the V segment lost 4 bases, leaving 10 bases of the junction unmatched. This CDR3 has 15 residues. Per the germline V gene, CDR1 is ENHRY and CDR2 is SYGVKD. The CDR3 loop is CAISAQVGGGTEAFF. In DNA form, the CDR3 reads TGTGCCATCAGTGCCCAGGTAGGGGGCGGGACTGAAGCTTTCTTT.

The table lists this clonotype with a few counts. V and J are TRBV11-2 and TRBJ2-5; 9 bases match TRBD2. The trim removed 3 bases at V and 6 bases at J, leaving 8 bases unmatched. This CDR3 region has 15 residues. CDR1 and CDR2 (germline): SGHAT, FQNNGV. The CDR3 here is CASSLAGGPRKTQYF. The CDR3 DNA is TGTGCCAGCAGCTTGGCGGGGGGGCCGAGGAAGACCCAGTACTTC.

The chain employs TRBV20-1 and TRBJ2-3; D uncertain. The V gene lost 5 bases and the J gene lost 2 bases, with 5 bases spanning the gap. The CDR3 has 11 amino acids. Per the germline V gene, CDR1 is DFQATT and CDR2 is SNEGSKA (reference sequence). The CDR3 region is CSAFFTDTQYF. The DNA for the CDR3 is TGCAGTGCTTTTTTCACAGATACGCAGTATTTT.

This clonotype was picked up a small number of times. The rearrangement uses TRBV4-2 and TRBJ2-1; D is uncertain. V gave up 1 base and J gave up 2 bases, with 6 bases separating them. CDR1 is LGHNA and CDR2 is YNFKEQ in the germline V gene. The CDR3 has 14 amino acids. The CDR3 DNA is TGTGCCAGCAGCCAAGCAGATGCCTACAATGAGCAGTTCTTC. It specifies CASSQADAYNEQFF.

The chain couples TRBV24-1 to TRBJ1-1; the match to TRBD1 covers 8 bases. The CDR3 length is 17 residues. J gave up 5 bases and V 7 bases, and 17 bases lay outside the gene matches. Germline loops: CDR1 KGHDR, CDR2 SFDVKD. CDR3 coding DNA: TGTGCCACCAGGCGGACAGGGTTGGAAGGGACTAATACTGAAGCTTTCTTT. This encodes CATRRTGLEGTNTEAFF.

The chain is built from TRBV11-3 and TRBJ2-2; D not certain. CDR3 size: 13 residues. Per germline, CDR1 SGHNT and CDR2 YENEEA. The V and J ends lost 4 bases and 6 bases respectively, with 9 bases between them. The DNA of the CDR3 is TGTGCCAGCAGCTCATTAGGCGCCGGGGAGCTGTTTTTT. As protein: CASSSLGAGELFF.

The table lists this clonotype with many counts. This chain joins TRBV10-3 and TRBJ2-1; D might be TRBD2 (5 bases). The CDR3 sequence is 12 residues long. Between the trimmed V and J ends, which lost 0 bases and 10 bases, there was a span of 7 bases. CDR1 is ENHRY and CDR2 is SYGVKD in the germline V gene. CDR3 region: CAISESGAEQFF. The CDR3 nucleotides read TGTGCCATCAGTGAGTCGGGAGCGGAGCAGTTCTTC.

This clonotype occurred many times. The gene calls are TRBV29-1 and TRBJ1-1; 8 positions agree with TRBD1. Per the germline V gene, CDR1 is SQVTM and CDR2 is ANQGSEA. J gave up 0 bases and V 6 bases, and 0 bases lay outside the gene matches. The CDR3 runs 12 residues. The CDR3 sequence is CSVDRVNTEAFF. CDR3 in DNA: TGCAGCGTGGACAGGGTGAACACTGAAGCTTTCTTT.

Concerning this clonotype: This could be a read error, since a much larger clone is one nucleotide away. The V gene is TRBV20-1, the J gene TRBJ1-1; 8 bases agree with TRBD1. The CDR3 contains 15 residues. CDR1 and CDR2 from the germline V gene are DFQATT and SNEGSKA (reference sequence). DNA for the CDR3: TGCAGTGCTAGAGTCACAGGGGGGTTGAACACTCAAGCTTTCTTT. It encodes CSARVTGGLNTQAFF.

This clonotype came up many times. The chain combines TRBV15 with TRBJ2-3; the D is unclear. V dropped 1 base and J dropped 4 bases, with 6 bases sitting between them. The CDR3 extends over 13 amino acids. Germline V CDR1 and CDR2: LNHNV, YYDKDF (reference sequence). The DNA for the CDR3 is TGTGCCACCAGCAGAGTTCCTCCAGATACGCAGTATTTT. Amino acid sequence: CATSRVPPDTQYF.

There are a few counts of this clonotype. This chain connects TRBV20-1 to TRBJ2-3; D ambiguous. V was cut by 3 bases and J by 2 bases, with 9 bases left in between. Germline-derived CDR1 and CDR2 are DFQATT and SNEGSKA (reference sequence). The length of the CDR3 is 13 residues. The CDR3 sequence is CSARGSYTDTQYF. The CDR3 region has the DNA TGCAGTGCTAGGGGGTCATACACAGATACGCAGTATTTT.

This clonotype was seen more than once but under ten times. The rearrangement links TRBV2 to TRBJ2-1, with D possibly matching TRBD1 (5 bases). The CDR3 covers 15 residues. V lost 3 bases and J lost 0, with 9 bases in between. CDR1 SNHLY and CDR2 FYNNEI come from the germline V gene. DNA of the CDR3: TGTGCCAGCAGTGACAGGGCCTACTCCTACAATGAGCAGTTCTTC. It translates to CASSDRAYSYNEQFF.